The clone carrying this TCR beta chain has a count of ten or more. Its antigen is undetermined. One entry per CDR3 protein, called by TCRdb with MiXCR from the 5' RACE reads. This sample yields 200,000 to 250,000 distinct CDR3 sequences, of which about 10% are seen a single time; under 8% belongs to the top ten. Deletions cut 1 base from V and 4 bases from J, with 11 bases between. CDR1 is DFQATT and CDR2 is SNEGSKA in the germline V gene (reference sequence). CDR3 length: 15 amino acids. This entry belongs to a study of CD8 T cells in ankylosing spondylitis. Whole-study results and caveats: What appeared characteristic of ankylosing spondylitis blood was a TCR beta motif of about eight highly homologous variants.

The sequence was obtained from a male donor with ankylosing spondylitis or in good health (not recorded which). The specimen sequenced was blood, either unsorted or a sorted T cell fraction (not recorded which). The V gene is TRBV20-1, the J gene TRBJ2-6, with D uncertain. CDR3 nucleotide sequence: TGCAGTGCTAGAGGAGTTGGTTCCGGGGCCAACGTCCTGACTTTC. It specifies CSARGVGSGANVLTF.